The 20 T cell receptor beta chains given below trace back to one sample, sequenced in a study of cytomegalovirus exposure and HLA in healthy donors. PCR primers comprised 60 Vbeta and 13 Jbeta primers. Produced via immunoSEQ multiplex PCR; TCRdb's table is partial and in-frame only. The sample has approximately 110,000 clones, less than 85% seen once. The specimen was PBMCs. Receptors originate from a man in his forties in good health and CMV-seropositive.

The genes are TRBV10-2 and TRBJ1-6; possibly TRBD1 for D (6 bases). Trimming stripped 6 bases from V and 10 bases from J, with 22 bases between. This CDR3 spans 16 amino acids. Germline V gene lookup returns CDR1 WSHSY and CDR2 SAAADI. The CDR3 DNA is TGCGCCAGCAGAGAAAGTAATACAGGGAGAAAATCACCCCTCCACTTT. It is translated as CASRESNTGRKSPLHF.

The rearrangement joins TRBV5-4 to TRBJ1-2, with 7 positions matching TRBD1. Germline CDR1 SGHNT, CDR2 YYREEE (reference sequence). J gave up 4 bases and V 4 bases, and 7 bases lay outside the gene matches. The CDR3 is 14 amino acids. Here the CDR3 DNA reads TGTGCCAGCAGCGGACGGGACAGTCGCTATGGCTACACCTTC. It specifies CASSGRDSRYGYTF.

The chain joins TRBV9 to TRBJ2-5; 7 bases are shared with TRBD1. CDR3 size: 16 residues. Germline CDR1 reads SGDLS; CDR2 reads YYNGEE. V was clipped by 0 bases and J by 5 bases; unmatched bases: 10. CDR3 DNA sequence: TGTGCCAGCAGCGTAGATGGAAACAGGGGAGCGGAGACCCAGTACTTC. This gives the protein CASSVDGNRGAETQYF.

This rearrangement joins TRBV9 to TRBJ2-7; D is uncertain. The CDR3 contains 12 residues. Trimming cost V 3 bases and J 0 bases, with 4 bases left between them. Germline CDR1 SGDLS, CDR2 YYNGEE. CDR3 sequence (DNA): TGTGCCAGCAGCGCTAACTCCTACGAGCAGTACTTC. Its protein is CASSANSYEQYF.

The chain joins TRBV5-3 to TRBJ2-7; D is uncertain. TRBV5-3 carries the ORF label, with uncertain function. The CDR3 is made up of 13 amino acids. V was pared by 9 bases and J by 3 bases, with 16 bases between. CDR3: CATSRDSNYEQYF. The CDR3 nucleotides read TGTGCCACTTCCCGCGACTCCAACTACGAGCAGTACTTC.

V is TRBV2 and J is TRBJ1-5, with D perhaps TRBD1 (6 bases). With 4 bases removed from V and 2 bases from J, the gap between germline ends came to 12 bases. The CDR3 is 15 amino acids. The V gene's germline CDR1 is SNHLY and CDR2 FYNNEI. The CDR3 nucleotides read TGTGCCAGCAGTGTACAACAGGGTGGCAATCAGCCCCAGCATTTT. This translates into CASSVQQGGNQPQHF.

The V and J genes are TRBV7-8 and TRBJ2-4; 10 bases are a match to TRBD2. V gave up 0 bases and J gave up 6 bases; unmatched junction bases: 5. The CDR3 length is 16 residues. From germline, CDR1 is SGHVS and CDR2 FQNEAQ. CDR3 nucleotide sequence: TGTGCCAGCAGCTTAGCTCTAGCGGGAGTCGGAAACATTCAGTACTTC. Amino acid sequence: CASSLALAGVGNIQYF.

The gene calls are TRBV7-3 and TRBJ1-1; maybe TRBD1 (5 bases). V was cut by 2 bases and J by 1 base, with 11 bases left in between. This CDR3 is 15 amino acids long. The germline V gene has CDR1 SGHTA and CDR2 FQGTGA. The CDR3: CASSLGGTQNTEAFF. For the CDR3, the DNA is TGTGCCAGCAGCTTAGGAGGGACTCAGAACACTGAAGCTTTCTTT.

This chain's CDR3 is CASSESPRKNQPQHF. DNA for the CDR3: TGTGCCAGCAGTGAAAGTCCCAGAAAAAATCAGCCCCAGCATTTT. J is TRBJ1-5 and V is TRBV2; D is unclear. The CDR3 has 15 amino acids. Looked up from germline, CDR1 is SNHLY and CDR2 is FYNNEI. V was clipped by 2 bases and J by 4 bases, with 12 bases between them.

This sequence joins TRBV15 and TRBJ2-7; TRBD1 agrees at 11 bases. Trimming cost V 0 bases and J 5 bases; bases outside gene matches: 6. Looked up from germline, CDR1 is LNHNV and CDR2 is YYDKDF (reference sequence). The CDR3 is 16 amino acids. CDR3 bases: TGTGCCACCAGCAGAGATGGGACAGGGGGAAGGAACGAGCAGTACTTC. Its translation: CATSRDGTGGRNEQYF.

The chain recombines TRBV6-5 with TRBJ1-1; 7 bases agree with TRBD1. J gave up 1 base and V 4 bases, and 6 bases lay outside the gene matches. This CDR3 is built from 15 residues. The V gene's germline CDR1 is MNHEY and CDR2 SVGAGI. In DNA form, the CDR3 reads TGTGCCAGCAGTTTCGGACAGGCGAGGAACACTGAAGCTTTCTTT. It yields the protein CASSFGQARNTEAFF.

In its sample, this clone was seen once. The chain employs TRBV18 and TRBJ2-1, with D tentatively TRBD2 (6 bases). This CDR3 is 14 amino acids long. The germline CDR1 and CDR2 sequences are KGHSH and LQKENI. Trimming took off 6 bases at V and 12 bases at J, with 21 bases between the two ends. The CDR3: CASSPGAGGFGQFF. The CDR3 DNA follows: TGTGCCAGCTCCCCCGGGGCCGGGGGTTTCGGGCAGTTCTTC. Looking up the rest from reference TRBV18 and TRBJ2-1 gives the full variable domain: NAGVMQNPRHLVRRRGQEARLRCSPMKGHSHVYWYRQLPEEGLKFMVYLQKENIIDESGMPKERFSAEFPKEGPSILRIQQVVRGDSAAYFCASSPGAGGFGQFFGPGTRLTVL.

This chain links TRBV9 with TRBJ1-2; D is possibly TRBD1 (6 bases). Trimming shortened V by 0 bases and J by 4 bases, and 16 bases separated the two germline ends. The CDR3 length is 16 residues. The germline gives CDR1 SGDLS, CDR2 YYNGEE. The CDR3 protein is CASSVEKGVASYGYTF. In nucleotides, the CDR3 is TGTGCCAGCAGCGTAGAGAAGGGGGTCGCTAGCTATGGCTACACCTTC. Looking up the rest from reference TRBV9 and TRBJ1-2 gives the full variable domain: DSGVTQTPKHLITATGQRVTLRCSPRSGDLSVYWYQQSLDQGLQFLIQYYNGEERAKGNILERFSAQQFPDLHSELNLSSLELGDSALYFCASSVEKGVASYGYTFGSGTRLTVV.

This clone was found a few times. The V and J genes are TRBV6-5 and TRBJ1-2; 11 bases agree with TRBD1. Germline trimming cut 2 bases from V and 4 bases from J; bases unmatched to any gene: 6. In germline, CDR1 is MNHEY, CDR2 SVGAGI. This CDR3 is built from 16 residues. The CDR3 sequence is CASSYTRTGGGYGYTF. For the CDR3, the DNA is TGTGCCAGCAGTTACACTCGGACAGGGGGCGGCTATGGCTACACCTTC.

This clone was detected a few times. The genes are TRBV15 and TRBJ2-3; no reliable D call. Between the trimmed V and J ends, which lost 3 bases and 5 bases, there was a span of 9 bases. CDR3 length equals 13 residues. The V gene's germline CDR1 is LNHNV and CDR2 YYDKDF (reference sequence). This CDR3 reads CATSRAVLDTQYF. The CDR3 region has the DNA TGTGCCACCAGCAGGGCAGTATTAGATACGCAGTATTTT.

The chain joins TRBV19 to TRBJ2-1; 13 bases match TRBD2. CDR1 is LNHDA, CDR2 SQIVND, per germline (reference sequence). This CDR3 has 15 residues. V lost 6 bases to trimming and J lost 7 bases; unmatched junction nucleotides: 6. CDR3 DNA sequence: TGTGCCAGTAGCGAACTAGCGGGAGGGGTAAATGAGCAGTTCTTC. It is translated as CASSELAGGVNEQFF.

This sequence joins TRBV29-1 and TRBJ2-1; 12 bases map to TRBD2. Germline V CDR1 and CDR2: SQVTM, ANQGSEA. This CDR3 has 13 residues. After removal of 7 bases from V and 7 bases from J, the junction contained 5 bases not matched to a gene. CDR3 sequence: CSAPGLAGNEQFF. In nucleotides, the CDR3 is TGCAGCGCCCCGGGACTAGCGGGTAATGAGCAGTTCTTC.

The chain is built from TRBV7-2 and TRBJ2-3; no clear D. Deletions cut 5 bases from V and 4 bases from J, with 13 bases between. In germline, CDR1 is SGHTA, CDR2 FQGNSA. The CDR3 runs to 14 residues. In DNA form, the CDR3 reads TGTGCCAGCAGCCTCTCGTTTTCGGCAGATACGCAGTATTTT. It is translated as CASSLSFSADTQYF.

Regarding this clone: One end of the junction is discordant with germline, which a read error may explain. The chain links TRBV6-4 to TRBJ2-6, with D perhaps TRBD1 (5 bases). The CDR3 sequence is 16 residues long. Germline values: CDR1 MRHNA, CDR2 SNTAGT. The CDR3 loop is CASSDWSVSGANGLTF. CDR3 coding DNA: TGTGCCAGCAGTGACTGGTCAGTCTCTGGGGCCAACGGCCTGACTTTC.

This chain links TRBV10-3 with TRBJ2-1; no firm D call. The V gene lost 4 bases and the J gene lost 5 bases, with 15 bases spanning the gap. This CDR3 is 15 amino acids long. Germline assignment: CDR1 ENHRY and CDR2 SYGVKD. DNA of the CDR3: TGTGCCATCAGTGGCCCCTTGGTAGTTCACAATGAGCAGTTCTTC. It is translated as CAISGPLVVHNEQFF.